This T cell receptor (beta chain) was obtained from a study of blood T cells in healthy people across ages. Study observations and caveats: Unsorted PBMCs prevented conclusive naive versus antigen-experienced comparison. There were more naive CD4+ cells and higher diversity in long-lived donors than in aged donors.

Comments on this clonotype: Its target is not known.

With a J-beta primer mix and a sample-barcoded 5' primer, a second PCR ran about 6 to 11 cycles. All cDNA molecules were each tagged by a template-switch adaptor with 12 random nucleotides. Each CDR3 protein gets one entry after TCRdb re-called the 5' RACE reads with MiXCR. The data contain 850,000 to 1,000,000 distinct CDR3 sequences, about 44% of them seen just once; the ten biggest clones take up under 15%. The CDR3 consists of 17 residues. CDR1 and CDR2 (germline): SGHVS, FQNEAQ. The V segment lost 5 bases and the J segment 5 bases; nucleotides outside the gene matches: 12. Caucasian individuals from Russia who were healthy and aged 6 to 90 acted as donors.

Sequencing was carried out using blood. The TCR originated in a young man in good health. The V call is TRBV7-8, the J call TRBJ2-7; TRBD2 agrees at 13 bases. The CDR3 loop reads CASSPRLAGGYGHEQYF. In DNA, the CDR3 is TGTGCCAGCAGCCCCCGACTAGCGGGGGGCTATGGTCACGAGCAGTACTTC.